Below, 11 T cell receptor beta chains from the same sample are listed, as sequenced in a study of PD-1 blockade in classical Hodgkin lymphoma. Each patient's relapse followed autologous stem cell transplantation, and brentuximab vedotin exposure varied. Profiling relied on immunoSEQ multiplex PCR, and the TCRdb table lists in-frame clones only, not all of them. The sample includes 53,000 or so clones, roughly 80% of them seen just once. Source: peripheral blood mononuclear cells (PBMCs), taken at baseline. These receptors came from a human donor with classical Hodgkin lymphoma.

About this clone itself: Sequence at one end of the junction differs from germline and may be a read error. J is TRBJ2-4 and V is TRBV27; D is undetermined. CDR1 MNHEY and CDR2 SMNVEV come from the germline V gene (reference sequence). The CDR3 extends over 15 amino acids. CDR3 residues: CASSLRFAAENIQYF. The CDR3 DNA is TGTGCCAGCAGTTTAAGGTTTGCAGCCGAAAACATTCAGTACTTC.

CDR3 protein: CASSRGKRDEQYF. CDR3 nucleotides: TGTGCCAGCAGCCGGGGCAAGCGGGACGAGCAGTACTTC. The chain combines TRBV7-2 with TRBJ2-7, with TRBD2 as a possible D gene (6 bases). Germline V lookup: CDR1 SGHTA, CDR2 FQGNSA. The CDR3 has 13 amino acids. V was trimmed by 5 bases and J by 5 bases, leaving 13 bases between them.

This rearrangement joins TRBV4-3 to TRBJ2-7, with D perhaps being TRBD1 or TRBD2 (5 bases each). Germline loops: CDR1 LGHNA, CDR2 YSLEER. V gave up 0 bases and J gave up 4 bases, with 13 bases separating them. This CDR3 region has 15 residues. The CDR3, as DNA: TGCGCCAGCAGCCAAGAGTTGGGGGAAGTATACGAGCAGTACTTC. As protein: CASSQELGEVYEQYF.

The J gene is TRBJ2-7, the V gene TRBV6-5; 9 bases are a match to TRBD2. J was trimmed by 7 bases and V by 5 bases; bases with no gene match: 9. Germline assignment: CDR1 MNHEY and CDR2 SVGAGI. This CDR3 spans 14 amino acids. In nucleotides, the CDR3 is TGTGCCAGCAGTCCTCTAGCGGGGTCCCGAGAGCAGTACTTC. It is translated as CASSPLAGSREQYF.

In regard to this clone: The sample holds other DNA sequences that translate to the same CDR3. The chain is built from TRBV6-5 and TRBJ1-1; D not resolved. The length of the CDR3 is 12 residues. Trimming took 2 bases from V and 5 from J, leaving 6 bases between them. Germline CDR1 is MNHEY and CDR2 is SVGAGI. CDR3 residues: CASSYGGTEAFF. CDR3 nucleotides: TGTGCCAGCAGTTACGGAGGGACTGAAGCTTTCTTT.

The CDR3 DNA reads as TGCGCCAGCAAAGAAACCGGGGAGCTGTTTTTT. It encodes CASKETGELFF. V gene TRBV5-1 combines with J gene TRBJ2-2; D call uncertain. In germline, CDR1 is SGHRS, CDR2 YFSETQ. V shed 6 bases and J shed 5 bases, with 5 bases lying between them. This CDR3 spans 11 amino acids.

This clone has just a few counts. The CDR3 DNA is TGTGCCAGCAGCTTGGAGGGTCTAGGAGGCCATGAGCAGTTCTTC. It specifies CASSLEGLGGHEQFF. The chain recombines TRBV5-6 with TRBJ2-1; D might be TRBD2 (5 bases). Germline values: CDR1 SGHDT, CDR2 YYEEEE. V was clipped by 0 bases and J by 8 bases, with 15 bases between them. The CDR3 contains 15 residues.

The chain carries TRBV19 and TRBJ2-1; TRBD2 agrees at 10 bases. CDR3 size: 16 residues. With V trimmed by 2 bases and J by 6 bases, 7 bases remained unmatched. CDR1 is LNHDA and CDR2 is SQIVND in the germline V gene (reference sequence). The CDR3 protein is CASSITLAGARNEQFF. CDR3 DNA: TGTGCCAGTAGTATAACGCTAGCGGGAGCTCGCAATGAGCAGTTCTTC. Full variable domain (rest looked up from reference TRBV19 and TRBJ2-1): DGGITQSPKYLFRKEGQNVTLSCEQNLNHDAMYWYRQDPGQGLRLIYYSQIVNDFQKGDIAEGYSVSREKKESFPLTVTSAQKNPTAFYLCASSITLAGARNEQFFGPGTRLTVL.

The genes are TRBV29-1 and TRBJ1-1, with D maybe TRBD1 (6 bases). The germline gives CDR1 SQVTM, CDR2 ANQGSEA. Trimming pared 6 bases from V and 1 base from J, leaving 18 bases between. CDR3 size: 15 residues. CDR3: CSVRPGDRGNTEAFF. DNA for the CDR3: TGCAGCGTCCGCCCAGGGGACCGTGGGAACACTGAAGCTTTCTTT.

On this clone: The sample holds other DNA sequences that translate to the same CDR3. The chain recombines TRBV18 with TRBJ1-2, with a weak D call TRBD1 (6 bases). CDR1 is KGHSH, CDR2 LQKENI, per germline. V lost 0 bases and J 4 bases, leaving 6 bases between the germline ends. The CDR3 is 13 amino acids. The CDR3 bases are TGTGCCAGCTCACCACCGACAGGCTATGGCTACACCTTC. Translation gives CASSPPTGYGYTF. Full variable domain (remainder filled in from reference TRBV18 and TRBJ1-2): NAGVMQNPRHLVRRRGQEARLRCSPMKGHSHVYWYRQLPEEGLKFMVYLQKENIIDESGMPKERFSAEFPKEGPSILRIQQVVRGDSAAYFCASSPPTGYGYTFGSGTRLTVV.

The chain carries TRBV2 and TRBJ1-5, with a tentative D call TRBD1 (5 bases). Trimming removed 9 bases at V and 1 base at J, with 13 bases between. The CDR3 covers 14 residues. CDR1 and CDR2 (germline): SNHLY, FYNNEI. The CDR3 region has the DNA TGTGCCAGTAAACGGGGGGGGAGCAATCAGCCCCAGCATTTT. Protein: CASKRGGSNQPQHF.